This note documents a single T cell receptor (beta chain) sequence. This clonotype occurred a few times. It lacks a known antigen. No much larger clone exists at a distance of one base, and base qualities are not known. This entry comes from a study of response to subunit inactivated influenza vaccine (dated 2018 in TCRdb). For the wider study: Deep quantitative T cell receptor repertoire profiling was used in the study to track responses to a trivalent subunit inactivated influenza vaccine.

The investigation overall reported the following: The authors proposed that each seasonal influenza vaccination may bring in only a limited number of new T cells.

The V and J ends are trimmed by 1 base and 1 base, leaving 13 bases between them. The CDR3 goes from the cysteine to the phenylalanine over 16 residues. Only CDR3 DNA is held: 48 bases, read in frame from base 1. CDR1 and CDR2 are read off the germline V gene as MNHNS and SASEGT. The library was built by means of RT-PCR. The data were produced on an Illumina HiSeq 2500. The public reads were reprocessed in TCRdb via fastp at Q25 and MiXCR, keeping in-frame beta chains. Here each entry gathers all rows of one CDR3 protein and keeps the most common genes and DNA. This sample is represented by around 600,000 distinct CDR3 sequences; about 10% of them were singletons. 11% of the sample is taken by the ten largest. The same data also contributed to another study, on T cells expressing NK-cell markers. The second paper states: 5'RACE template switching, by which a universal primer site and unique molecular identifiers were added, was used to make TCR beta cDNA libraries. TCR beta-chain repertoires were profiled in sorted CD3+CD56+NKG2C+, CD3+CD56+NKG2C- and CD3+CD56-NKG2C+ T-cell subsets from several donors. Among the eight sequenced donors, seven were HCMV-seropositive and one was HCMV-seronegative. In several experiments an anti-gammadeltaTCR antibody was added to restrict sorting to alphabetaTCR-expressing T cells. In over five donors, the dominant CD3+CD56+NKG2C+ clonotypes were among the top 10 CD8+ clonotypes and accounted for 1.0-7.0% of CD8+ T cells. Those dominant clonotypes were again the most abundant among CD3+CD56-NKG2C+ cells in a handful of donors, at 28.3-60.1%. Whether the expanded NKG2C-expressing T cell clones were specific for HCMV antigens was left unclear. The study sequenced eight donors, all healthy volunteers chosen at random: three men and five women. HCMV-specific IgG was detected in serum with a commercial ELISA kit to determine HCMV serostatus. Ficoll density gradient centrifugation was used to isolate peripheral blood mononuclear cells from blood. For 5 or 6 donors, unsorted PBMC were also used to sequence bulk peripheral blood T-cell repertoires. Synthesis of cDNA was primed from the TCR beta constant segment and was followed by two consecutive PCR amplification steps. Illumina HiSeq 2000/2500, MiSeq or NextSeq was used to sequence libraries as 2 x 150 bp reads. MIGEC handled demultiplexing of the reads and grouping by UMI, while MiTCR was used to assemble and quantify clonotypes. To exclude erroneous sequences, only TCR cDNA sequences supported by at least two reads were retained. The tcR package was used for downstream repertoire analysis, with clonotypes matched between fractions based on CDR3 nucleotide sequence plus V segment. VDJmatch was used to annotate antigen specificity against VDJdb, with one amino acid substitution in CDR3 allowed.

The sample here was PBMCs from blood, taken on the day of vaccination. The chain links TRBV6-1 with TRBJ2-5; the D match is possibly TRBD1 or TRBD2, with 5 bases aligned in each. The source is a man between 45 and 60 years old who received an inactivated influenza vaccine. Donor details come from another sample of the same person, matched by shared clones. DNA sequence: TGTGCCAGCAGTGAAGTCGAGGGACCTCTCCAAGAGACCCAGTACTTC. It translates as CASSEVEGPLQETQYF.